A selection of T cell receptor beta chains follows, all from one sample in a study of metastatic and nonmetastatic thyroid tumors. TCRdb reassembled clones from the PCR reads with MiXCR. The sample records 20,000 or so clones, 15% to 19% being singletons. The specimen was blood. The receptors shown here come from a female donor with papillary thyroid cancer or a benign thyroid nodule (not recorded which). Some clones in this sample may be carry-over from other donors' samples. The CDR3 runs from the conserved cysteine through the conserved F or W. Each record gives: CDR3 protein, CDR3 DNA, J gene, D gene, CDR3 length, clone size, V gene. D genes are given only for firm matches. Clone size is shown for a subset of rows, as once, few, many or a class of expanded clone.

CASSLDSLNQPQHF	TGTGCCAGCAGCCTGGACAGCCTGAATCAGCCCCAGCATTTT	TRBJ1-5	-	14	many	TRBV7-9
CASSLVFVATNEKLFF	TGTGCCAGCAGCTTGGTGTTTGTTGCAACTAATGAAAAACTGTTTTTT	TRBJ1-4	-	16	many	TRBV5-5
CASSSPRDREVAEAFF	TGTGCCAGCAGCTCCCCTAGGGACAGGGAGGTCGCTGAAGCTTTCTTT	TRBJ1-1	TRBD1	16	once	TRBV9
CAWNSRSTGELFF	TGTGCCTGGAATTCCAGATCTACCGGGGAGCTGTTTTTT	TRBJ2-2	-	13	once	TRBV30
CASSLSHQGTEAFF	TGTGCCAGCAGCCTGTCCCACCAGGGCACTGAAGCTTTCTTT	TRBJ1-1	-	14	many	TRBV7-2
CASRRGGAVEKLFF	TGTGCCAGTCGAAGGGGGGGGGCTGTTGAAAAACTGTTTTTT	TRBJ1-4	-	14	medium-sized	TRBV28
CATMSAGSYEQYF	TGTGCCACCATGAGCGCTGGCTCCTACGAGCAGTACTTC	TRBJ2-7	-	13	few	TRBV6-2/TRBV6-3
CASSPTRVGELFF	TGCGCCAGCAGCCCGACCCGGGTGGGGGAGCTGTTTTTT	TRBJ2-2	-	13	-	TRBV5-1
CASVGDTQYF	TGTGCCAGTGTCGGTGATACACAGTATTTT	TRBJ2-3	-	10	many	TRBV6-1
CAVSATVSGTYEQYF	TGTGCCGTCAGCGCCACGGTGAGCGGGACCTACGAGCAGTACTTC	TRBJ2-7	TRBD2	15	-	TRBV9
CASSFQGFNEAFF	TGTGCCAGCAGTTTTCAGGGGTTTAATGAAGCTTTCTTT	TRBJ1-1	-	13	large	TRBV27
CASRFLEEVGKIF	TGTGCCAGCAGGTTTTTGGAAGAGGTTGGAAAGATCTTC	TRBJ2-1	-	13	-	TRBV7-9
CATSRDIAGGVDEQFF	TGTGCCACCAGCAGAGATATAGCGGGAGGGGTAGATGAGCAGTTCTTC	TRBJ2-1	TRBD2	16	many	TRBV15
CASSGLTSGVITGELFF	TGTGCCAGCTCCGGACTAACTAGCGGGGTTATCACCGGGGAGCTGTTTTTT	TRBJ2-2	TRBD2	17	-	TRBV18
CASSDTQGPYGYTF	TGCGCCAGCAGCGACACACAGGGTCCCTATGGCTACACCTTC	TRBJ1-2	-	14	many	TRBV5-1
CASSPYDTPSVGYTF	TGCGCCAGCAGCCCTTATGACACTCCCTCGGTAGGCTACACCTTC	TRBJ1-2	-	15	many	TRBV5-1
CASSQGHQRTDTQYF	TGTGCCAGCAGCCAAGGACACCAGCGCACAGATACGCAGTATTTT	TRBJ2-3	-	15	many	TRBV27
CASSSFRTGYTDTQYF	TGTGCCAGCAGTTCCTTTAGGACAGGCTATACAGATACGCAGTATTTT	TRBJ2-3	TRBD1	16	few	TRBV28
CSARQAGDVGQFF	TGCAGTGCTAGACAGGCAGGGGACGTAGGGCAGTTCTTC	TRBJ2-1	-	13	-	TRBV20-1
CASSSNTGGAYQPQHF	TGTGCCAGCAGCTCCAATACAGGGGGCGCCTATCAGCCCCAGCATTTT	TRBJ1-5	TRBD1	16	-	TRBV11-2
CASSLERLSTDTQYF	TGTGCCAGCAGCTTAGAGCGACTTTCCACAGATACGCAGTATTTT	TRBJ2-3	-	15	-	TRBV11-2
CASRDEDRDVAEAFF	TGTGCCAGCAGAGATGAGGACAGGGATGTCGCTGAAGCTTTCTTT	TRBJ1-1	TRBD1	15	few	TRBV6-1
CASSYEVSYEQYF	TGTGCCAGCAGTTATGAGGTCTCCTACGAGCAGTACTTC	TRBJ2-7	-	13	-	TRBV6-5
CASSQPGEGYETQYF	TGCGCCAGCAGCCAACCCGGTGAGGGTTACGAGACCCAGTACTTC	TRBJ2-5	-	15	many	TRBV4-1
CASSPTLVNEQFF	TGTGCCAGCAGCCCCACTTTGGTGAATGAGCAGTTCTTC	TRBJ2-1	-	13	many	TRBV7-7
CASRNGGRGNQPQHF	TGTGCCAGCAGAAACGGGGGCAGGGGCAATCAGCCCCAGCATTTT	TRBJ1-5	-	15	medium-sized	TRBV6-2/TRBV6-3
CASSLQKQGARSYNSPLHF	TGTGCCAGCAGCTTACAGAAACAGGGGGCGCGTTCCTATAATTCACCCCTCCACTTT	TRBJ1-6	TRBD1	19	many	TRBV7-2
CATSRGGEGTDTQYF	TGTGCCACCAGCCGCGGGGGGGAGGGCACAGATACGCAGTATTTT	TRBJ2-3	TRBD2	15	many	TRBV15
CASSPSWGTDTQYF	TGTGCCAGCAGCCCGAGTTGGGGCACAGATACGCAGTATTTT	TRBJ2-3	-	14	many	TRBV14
CATSRAGQGLHEQYF	TGTGCCACCAGCAGAGCCGGACAGGGACTCCACGAGCAGTACTTC	TRBJ2-7	TRBD1	15	medium-sized	TRBV15
CASSVIAGGTHNEQFF	TGTGCCAGCAGTGTAATCGCGGGGGGCACTCACAATGAGCAGTTCTTC	TRBJ2-1	TRBD2	16	many	TRBV6-1
CSSSLAGQGVSYEQYF	TGTTCCAGCAGCTTAGCGGGACAAGGGGTTTCCTACGAGCAGTACTTC	TRBJ2-7	TRBD2	16	-	TRBV7-6
CASIALSGDGYTF	TGTGCCAGCATAGCCCTCTCCGGGGATGGCTACACCTTC	TRBJ1-2	-	13	-	TRBV6-1
CASKLRDRTGEAFF	TGTGCCAGCAAACTGAGGGACCGGACCGGAGAAGCTTTCTTT	TRBJ1-1	-	14	many	TRBV5-4
CASSPVVSPAGANVLTF	TGTGCCAGCAGTCCCGTTGTCAGTCCCGCCGGGGCCAACGTCCTGACTTTC	TRBJ2-6	-	17	-	TRBV3-1
CASSYSIWAEAFF	TGTGCCAGCAGTTACTCGATCTGGGCTGAAGCTTTCTTT	TRBJ1-1	-	13	medium-sized	TRBV6-5
CASLMTGYGYTF	TGTGCCAGCCTAATGACGGGATATGGCTACACCTTC	TRBJ1-2	-	12	medium-sized	TRBV28
CASSLVDLTYNEQFF	TGCGCCAGCAGCTTGGTTGACCTGACTTACAATGAGCAGTTCTTC	TRBJ2-1	-	15	many	TRBV5-1
CASPRTASSGNTIYF	TGTGCCAGCCCACGGACGGCCAGCTCTGGAAACACCATATATTTT	TRBJ1-3	-	15	many	TRBV6-4
CASSYRGGLNEQFF	TGTGCCAGCAGCTATCGGGGGGGCTTGAATGAGCAGTTCTTC	TRBJ2-1	TRBD2	14	-	TRBV3-1
CASSLARQLPSTDTQYF	TGTGCCAGCAGTTTGGCAAGACAGCTACCTAGCACAGATACGCAGTATTTT	TRBJ2-3	-	17	many	TRBV27
CASSDRDRGLPYEQYF	TGTGCCAGCAGTGACCGGGACAGAGGACTCCCCTACGAGCAGTACTTC	TRBJ2-7	TRBD1	16	few	TRBV6-1
CAWAVDGTGELFF	TGTGCCTGGGCAGTGGATGGTACCGGGGAGCTGTTTTTT	TRBJ2-2	-	13	-	TRBV30
CATSRERTSGSEVANTGELFF	TGTGCCACCAGCAGAGAAAGGACTAGCGGGAGTGAGGTAGCGAACACCGGGGAGCTGTTTTTT	TRBJ2-2	TRBD2	21	medium-sized	TRBV15
CASSLVPYSNQPQHF	TGTGCCAGCAGCTTAGTTCCCTATAGCAATCAGCCCCAGCATTTT	TRBJ1-5	-	15	many	TRBV7-2
CASSLLVGQGTDTQYF	TGTGCCAGCAGTTTGTTAGTTGGACAGGGCACAGATACGCAGTATTTT	TRBJ2-3	TRBD1	16	-	TRBV12-3/TRBV12-4
CATSSPNDDEQYF	TGTGCCACCAGCAGTCCAAATGACGACGAGCAGTACTTC	TRBJ2-7	-	13	medium-sized	TRBV15
CASSSNVGEQYF	TGTGCCAGCAGCTCAAACGTCGGGGAGCAGTACTTC	TRBJ2-7	-	12	medium-sized	TRBV7-8
CATGTSGRKDDGEQFF	TGTGCCACCGGGACTAGCGGGAGAAAGGATGATGGTGAGCAGTTCTTC	TRBJ2-1	TRBD2	16	-	TRBV7-6
CASSFARGGNQPQHF	TGTGCCAGCAGTTTCGCCAGGGGAGGTAATCAGCCCCAGCATTTT	TRBJ1-5	-	15	medium-sized	TRBV28
CAISPRTSYSWANVLTF	TGTGCCATCAGCCCGCGTACCAGTTACTCTTGGGCCAACGTCCTGACTTTC	TRBJ2-6	-	17	few	TRBV6-1
CASSYSTKGKQFF	TGTGCCAGCAGTTACTCGACGAAAGGGAAGCAGTTCTTC	TRBJ2-1	-	13	-	TRBV6-2/TRBV6-3
CASSQRRDEQYF	TGTGCCAGCAGCCAACGGCGGGACGAGCAGTACTTC	TRBJ2-7	-	12	-	TRBV14